This T cell receptor (beta chain) was profiled in a study of blood T cell repertoires in COVID-19. Turning to the study itself: The study drew acute and convalescent COVID-19 samples from the United States, Italy and Spain. In each case, the material was cDNA or gDNA derived from T cells, B-cell-depleted T cells, or PBMCs.

Per the authors' pipeline: Reference gene primer amplification in the assay estimated nucleated cell counts. The table came from immunoSEQ multiplex PCR; TCRdb's copy has only in-frame clones and leaves some out. V, J and clone size were drawn from that table, and D and trimming were deduced from the DNA. The data contain 110,000 to 150,000 clones, approximately 84% of them seen just once; the ten biggest clones take up around 8%. Germline values: CDR1 LGHDT, CDR2 YNNKEL (reference sequence). The CDR3 is 14 residues long. The germline V and J ends were trimmed by 2 bases and 1 base, with 8 bases remaining between them.

The chain couples TRBV3-1 (or the pseudogene TRBV3-2) to TRBJ1-2, with a tentative D call TRBD1 (5 bases). This sequence originates from a human donor in a cohort sampled during active COVID-19. The source material was peripheral blood. CDR3 amino acids: CASSQLQGNYGYTF. The CDR3 DNA reads TGTGCCAGCAGCCAACTTCAGGGTAACTATGGCTACACCTTC.